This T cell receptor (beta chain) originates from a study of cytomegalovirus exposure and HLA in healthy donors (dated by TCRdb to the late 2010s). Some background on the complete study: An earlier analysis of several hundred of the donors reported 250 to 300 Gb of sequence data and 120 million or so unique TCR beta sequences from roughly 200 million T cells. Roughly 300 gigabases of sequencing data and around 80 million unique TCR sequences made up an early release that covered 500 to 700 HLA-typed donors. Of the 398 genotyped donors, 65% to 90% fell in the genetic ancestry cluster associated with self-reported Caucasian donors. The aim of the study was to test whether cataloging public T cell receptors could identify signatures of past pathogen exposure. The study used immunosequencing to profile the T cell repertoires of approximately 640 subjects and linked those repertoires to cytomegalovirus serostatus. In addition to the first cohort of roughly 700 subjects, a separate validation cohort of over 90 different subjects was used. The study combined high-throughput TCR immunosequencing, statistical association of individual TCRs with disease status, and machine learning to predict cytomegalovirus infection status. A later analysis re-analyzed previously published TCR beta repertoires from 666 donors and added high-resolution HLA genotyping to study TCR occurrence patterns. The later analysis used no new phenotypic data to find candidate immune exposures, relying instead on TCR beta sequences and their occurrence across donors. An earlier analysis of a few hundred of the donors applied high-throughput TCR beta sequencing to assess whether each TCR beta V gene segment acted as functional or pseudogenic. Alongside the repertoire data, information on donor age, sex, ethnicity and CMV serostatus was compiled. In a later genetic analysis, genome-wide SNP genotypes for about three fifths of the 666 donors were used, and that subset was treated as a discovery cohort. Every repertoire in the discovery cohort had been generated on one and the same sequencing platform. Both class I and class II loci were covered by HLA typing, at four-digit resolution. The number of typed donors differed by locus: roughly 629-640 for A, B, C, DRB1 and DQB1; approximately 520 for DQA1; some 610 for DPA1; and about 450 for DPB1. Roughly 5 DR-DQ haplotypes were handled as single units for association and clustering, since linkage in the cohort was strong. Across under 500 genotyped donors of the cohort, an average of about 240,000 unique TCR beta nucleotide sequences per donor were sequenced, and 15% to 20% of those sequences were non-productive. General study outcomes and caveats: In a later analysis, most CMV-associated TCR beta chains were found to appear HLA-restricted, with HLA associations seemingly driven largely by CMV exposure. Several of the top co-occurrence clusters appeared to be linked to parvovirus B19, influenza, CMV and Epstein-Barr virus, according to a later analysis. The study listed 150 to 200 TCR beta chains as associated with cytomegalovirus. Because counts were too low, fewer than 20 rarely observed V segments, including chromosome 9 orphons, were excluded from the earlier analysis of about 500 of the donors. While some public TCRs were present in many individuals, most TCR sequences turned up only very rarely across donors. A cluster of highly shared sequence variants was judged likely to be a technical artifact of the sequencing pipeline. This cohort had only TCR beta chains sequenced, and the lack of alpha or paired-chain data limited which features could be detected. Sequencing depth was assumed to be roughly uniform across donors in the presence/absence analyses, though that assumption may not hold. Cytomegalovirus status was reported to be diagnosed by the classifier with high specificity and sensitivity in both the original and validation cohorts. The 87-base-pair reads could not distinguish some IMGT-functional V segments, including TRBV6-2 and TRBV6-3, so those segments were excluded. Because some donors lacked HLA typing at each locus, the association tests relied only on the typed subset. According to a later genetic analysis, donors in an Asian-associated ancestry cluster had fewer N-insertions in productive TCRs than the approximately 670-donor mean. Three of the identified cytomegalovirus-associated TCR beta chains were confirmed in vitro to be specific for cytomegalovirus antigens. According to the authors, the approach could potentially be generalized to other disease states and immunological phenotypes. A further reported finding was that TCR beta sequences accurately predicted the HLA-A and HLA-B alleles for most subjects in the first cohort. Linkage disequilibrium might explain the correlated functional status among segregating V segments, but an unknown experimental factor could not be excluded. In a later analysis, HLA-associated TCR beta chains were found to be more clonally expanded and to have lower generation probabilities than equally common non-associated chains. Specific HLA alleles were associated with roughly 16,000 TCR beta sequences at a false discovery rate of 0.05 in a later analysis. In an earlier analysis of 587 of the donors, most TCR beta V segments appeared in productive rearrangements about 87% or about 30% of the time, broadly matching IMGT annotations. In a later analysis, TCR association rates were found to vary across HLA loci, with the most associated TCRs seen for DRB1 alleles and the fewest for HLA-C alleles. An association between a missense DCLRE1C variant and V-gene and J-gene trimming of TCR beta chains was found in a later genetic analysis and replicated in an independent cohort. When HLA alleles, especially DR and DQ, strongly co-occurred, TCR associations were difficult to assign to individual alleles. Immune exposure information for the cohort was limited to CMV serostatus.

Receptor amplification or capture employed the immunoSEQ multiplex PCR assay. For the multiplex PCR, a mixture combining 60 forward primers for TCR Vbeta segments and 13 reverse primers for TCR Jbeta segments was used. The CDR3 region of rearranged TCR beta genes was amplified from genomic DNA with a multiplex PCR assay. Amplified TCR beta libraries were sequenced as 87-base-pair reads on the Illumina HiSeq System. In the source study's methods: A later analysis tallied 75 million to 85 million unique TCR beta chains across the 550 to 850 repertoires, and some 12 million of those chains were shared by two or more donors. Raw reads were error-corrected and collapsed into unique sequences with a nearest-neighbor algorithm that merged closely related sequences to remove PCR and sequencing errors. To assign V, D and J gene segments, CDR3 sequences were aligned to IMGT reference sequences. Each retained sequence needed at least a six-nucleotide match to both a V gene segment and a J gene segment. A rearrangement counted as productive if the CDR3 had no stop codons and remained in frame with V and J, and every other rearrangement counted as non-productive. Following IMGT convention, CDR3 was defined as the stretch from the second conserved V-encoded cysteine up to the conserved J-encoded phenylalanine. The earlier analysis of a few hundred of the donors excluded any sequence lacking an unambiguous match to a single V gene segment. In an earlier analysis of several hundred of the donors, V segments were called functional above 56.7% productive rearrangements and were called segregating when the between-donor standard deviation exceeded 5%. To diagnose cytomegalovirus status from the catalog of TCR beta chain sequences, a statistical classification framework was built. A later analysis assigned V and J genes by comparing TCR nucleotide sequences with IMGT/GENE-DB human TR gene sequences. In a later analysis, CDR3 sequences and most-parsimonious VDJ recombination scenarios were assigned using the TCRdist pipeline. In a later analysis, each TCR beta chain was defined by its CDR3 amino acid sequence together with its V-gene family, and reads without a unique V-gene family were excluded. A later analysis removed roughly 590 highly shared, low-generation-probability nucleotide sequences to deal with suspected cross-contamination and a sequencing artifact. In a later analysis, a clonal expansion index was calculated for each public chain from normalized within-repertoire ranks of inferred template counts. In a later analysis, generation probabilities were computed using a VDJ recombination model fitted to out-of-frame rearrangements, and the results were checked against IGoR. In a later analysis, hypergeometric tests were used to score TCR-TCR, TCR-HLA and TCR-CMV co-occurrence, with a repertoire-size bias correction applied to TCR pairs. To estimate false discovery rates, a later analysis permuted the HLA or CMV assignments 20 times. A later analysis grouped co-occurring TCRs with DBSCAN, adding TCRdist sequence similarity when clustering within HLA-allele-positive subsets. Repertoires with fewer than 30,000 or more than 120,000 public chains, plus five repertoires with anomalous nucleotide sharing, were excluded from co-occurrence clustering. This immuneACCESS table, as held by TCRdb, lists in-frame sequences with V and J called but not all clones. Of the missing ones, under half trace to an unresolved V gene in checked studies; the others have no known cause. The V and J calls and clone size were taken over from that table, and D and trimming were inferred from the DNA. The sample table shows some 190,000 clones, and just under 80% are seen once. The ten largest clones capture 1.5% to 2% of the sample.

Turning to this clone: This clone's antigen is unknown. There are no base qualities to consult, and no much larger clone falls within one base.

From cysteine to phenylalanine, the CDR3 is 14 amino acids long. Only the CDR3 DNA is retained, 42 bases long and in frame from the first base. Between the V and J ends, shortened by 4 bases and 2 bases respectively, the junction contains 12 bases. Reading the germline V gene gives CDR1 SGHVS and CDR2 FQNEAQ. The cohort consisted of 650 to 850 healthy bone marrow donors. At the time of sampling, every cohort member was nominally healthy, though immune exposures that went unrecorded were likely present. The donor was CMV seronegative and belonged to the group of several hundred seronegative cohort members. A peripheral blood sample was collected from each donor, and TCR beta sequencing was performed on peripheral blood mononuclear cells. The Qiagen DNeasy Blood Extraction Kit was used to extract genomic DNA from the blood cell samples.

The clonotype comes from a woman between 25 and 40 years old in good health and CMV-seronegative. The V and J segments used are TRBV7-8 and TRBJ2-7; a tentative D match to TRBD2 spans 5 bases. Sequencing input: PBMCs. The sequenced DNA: TGTGCCAGCAGCTGGACCATGGAGGCCTACGAGCAGTACTTC. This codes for CASSWTMEAYEQYF.